This T cell receptor beta chain comes out of a study of cytomegalovirus exposure and HLA in healthy donors. Primers for the PCR totalled 60 Vbeta and 13 Jbeta. Produced via immunoSEQ multiplex PCR; TCRdb's table is partial and in-frame only. This sample's clone table lists about 74,000 clones. The CDR3 contains 15 residues. V gave up 7 bases and J gave up 1 base; unmatched junction bases: 7. The germline V gene has CDR1 SGHVS and CDR2 FQNEAQ. Sequenced input: PBMCs. The receptor was derived from a female donor in good health and CMV-seropositive. V is TRBV7-8 and J is TRBJ2-7; 10 bases are a match to TRBD1. CDR3 amino acids: CASNGRDRGSYEQYF. The CDR3, as DNA: TGTGCCAGCAACGGGCGGGACAGGGGATCCTACGAGCAGTACTTC.